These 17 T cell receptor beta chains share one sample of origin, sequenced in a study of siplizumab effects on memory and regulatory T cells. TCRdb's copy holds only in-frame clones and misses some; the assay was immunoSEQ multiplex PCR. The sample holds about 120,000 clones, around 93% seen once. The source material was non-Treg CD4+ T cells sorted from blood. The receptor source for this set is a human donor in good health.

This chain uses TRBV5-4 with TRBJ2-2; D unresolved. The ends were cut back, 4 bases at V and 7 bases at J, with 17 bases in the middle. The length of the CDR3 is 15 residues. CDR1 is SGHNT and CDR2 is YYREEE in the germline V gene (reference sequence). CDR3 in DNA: TGTGCCAGCAGCCTGGACCCAGCCTGGGGCGGGGAGCTGTTTTTT. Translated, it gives CASSLDPAWGGELFF.

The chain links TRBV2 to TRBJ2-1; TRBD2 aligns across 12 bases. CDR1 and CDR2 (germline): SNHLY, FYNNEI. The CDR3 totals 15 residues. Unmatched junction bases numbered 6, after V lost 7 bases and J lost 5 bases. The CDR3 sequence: CASTEGLAGNNEQFF. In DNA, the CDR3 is TGTGCCAGCACAGAAGGACTAGCGGGAAACAATGAGCAGTTCTTC.

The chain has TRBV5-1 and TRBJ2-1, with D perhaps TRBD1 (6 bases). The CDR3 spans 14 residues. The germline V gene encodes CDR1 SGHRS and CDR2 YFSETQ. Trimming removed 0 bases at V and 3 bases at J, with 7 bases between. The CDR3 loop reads CASSLAGDYNEQFF. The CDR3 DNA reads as TGCGCCAGCAGCTTGGCAGGGGACTACAATGAGCAGTTCTTC.

The CDR3 reads CASSTGQNYGYTF. In DNA form, the CDR3 reads TGTGCCAGTAGTACGGGACAGAACTATGGCTACACCTTC. The chain carries TRBV19 and TRBJ1-2; 7 bases match TRBD1. The CDR3 covers 13 residues. V dropped 4 bases and J dropped 2; count of bases not matched to a gene: 1. CDR1 and CDR2 from the germline V gene are LNHDA and SQIVND (reference sequence).

The CDR3 sequence: CASSLDLKVYTGDSNQPQHF. The DNA of the CDR3 is TGTGCCAGCAGCTTAGATCTGAAGGTTTACACGGGGGATAGCAATCAGCCCCAGCATTTT. The V and J genes are TRBV11-3 and TRBJ1-5; D possibly corresponds to TRBD1 (5 bases). Between the trimmed V and J ends, which lost 0 bases and 0 bases, there was a span of 21 bases. CDR1 is SGHNT and CDR2 is YENEEA in the germline V gene. This CDR3 comprises 20 residues. The full variable domain, completed using reference TRBV11-3 and TRBJ1-5, is EAGVVQSPRYKIIEKKQPVAFWCNPISGHNTLYWYLQNLGQGPELLIRYENEEAVDDSQLPKDRFSAERLKGVDSTLKIQPAELGDSAVYLCASSLDLKVYTGDSNQPQHFGDGTRLSIL.

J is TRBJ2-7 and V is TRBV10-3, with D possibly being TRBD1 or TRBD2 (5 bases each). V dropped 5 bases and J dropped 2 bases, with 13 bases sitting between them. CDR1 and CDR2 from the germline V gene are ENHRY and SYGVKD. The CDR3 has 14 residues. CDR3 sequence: CAISTGTGPYEQYF. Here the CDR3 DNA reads TGTGCCATCAGTACCGGGACGGGCCCCTACGAGCAGTACTTC.

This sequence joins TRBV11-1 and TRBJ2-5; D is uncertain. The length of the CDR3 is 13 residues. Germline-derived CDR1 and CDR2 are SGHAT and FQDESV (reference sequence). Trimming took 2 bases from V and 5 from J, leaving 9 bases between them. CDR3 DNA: TGTGCCAGCAGCTTATTCGGGTGGGAGACCCAGTACTTC. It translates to CASSLFGWETQYF. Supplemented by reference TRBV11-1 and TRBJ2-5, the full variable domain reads EAEVAQSPRYKITEKSQAVAFWCDPISGHATLYWYRQILGQGPELLVQFQDESVVDDSQLPKDRFSAERLKGVDSTLKIQPAELGDSAMYLCASSLFGWETQYFGPGTRLLVL.

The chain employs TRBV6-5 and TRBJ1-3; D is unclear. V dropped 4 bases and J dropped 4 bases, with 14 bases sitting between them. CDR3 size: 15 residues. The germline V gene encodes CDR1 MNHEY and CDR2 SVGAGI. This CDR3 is CASSSLDESGNTIYF. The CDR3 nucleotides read TGTGCCAGCAGTTCTCTGGACGAATCGGGAAACACCATATATTTT.

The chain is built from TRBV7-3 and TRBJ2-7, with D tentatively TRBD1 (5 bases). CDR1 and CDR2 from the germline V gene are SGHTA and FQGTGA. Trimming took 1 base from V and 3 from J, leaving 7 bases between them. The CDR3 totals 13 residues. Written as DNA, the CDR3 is TGTGCCAGCAGCTTAAGACAGTACTACGAGCAGTACTTC. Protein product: CASSLRQYYEQYF.

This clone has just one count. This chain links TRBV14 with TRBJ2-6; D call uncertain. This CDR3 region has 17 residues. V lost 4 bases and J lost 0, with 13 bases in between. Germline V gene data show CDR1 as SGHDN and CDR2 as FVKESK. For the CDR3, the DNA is TGTGCCAGCAGCCCGACTTATGGAAACTCTGGGGCCAACGTCCTGACTTTC. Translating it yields CASSPTYGNSGANVLTF.

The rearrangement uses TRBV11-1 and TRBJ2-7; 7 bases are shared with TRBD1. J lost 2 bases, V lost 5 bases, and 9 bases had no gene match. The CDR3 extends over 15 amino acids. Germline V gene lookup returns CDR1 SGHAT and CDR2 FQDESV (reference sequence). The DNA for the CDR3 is TGTGCCAGCAGCGTTATACAGGGGACAACCTACGAGCAGTACTTC. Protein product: CASSVIQGTTYEQYF.

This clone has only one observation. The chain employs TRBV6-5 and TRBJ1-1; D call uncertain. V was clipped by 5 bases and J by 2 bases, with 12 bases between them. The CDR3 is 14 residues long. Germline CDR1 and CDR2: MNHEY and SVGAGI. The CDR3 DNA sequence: TGTGCCAGCAGTGTTCTGGGCTCAAACACTGAAGCTTTCTTT. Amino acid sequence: CASSVLGSNTEAFF.

The CDR3 loop is CASKREGLNTEAFF. The CDR3 DNA reads as TGTGCCAGCAAAAGGGAAGGATTGAACACTGAAGCTTTCTTT. This chain joins TRBV2 and TRBJ1-1; D call uncertain. V lost 7 bases and J 0 bases, leaving 12 bases between the germline ends. This CDR3 spans 14 amino acids. Per germline, CDR1 SNHLY and CDR2 FYNNEI.

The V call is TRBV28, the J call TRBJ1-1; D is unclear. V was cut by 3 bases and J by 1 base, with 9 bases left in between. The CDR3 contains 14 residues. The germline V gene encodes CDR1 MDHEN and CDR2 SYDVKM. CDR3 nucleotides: TGTGCCAGCAGTTTCTCTCGAAGGAACACTGAAGCTTTCTTT. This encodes CASSFSRRNTEAFF.

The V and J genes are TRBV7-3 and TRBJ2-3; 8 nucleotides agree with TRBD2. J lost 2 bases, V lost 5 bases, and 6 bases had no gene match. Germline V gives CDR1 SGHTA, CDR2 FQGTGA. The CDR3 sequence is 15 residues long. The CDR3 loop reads CASSPISGTTDTQYF. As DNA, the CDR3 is TGTGCCAGCAGCCCTATTAGCGGGACCACAGATACGCAGTATTTT.

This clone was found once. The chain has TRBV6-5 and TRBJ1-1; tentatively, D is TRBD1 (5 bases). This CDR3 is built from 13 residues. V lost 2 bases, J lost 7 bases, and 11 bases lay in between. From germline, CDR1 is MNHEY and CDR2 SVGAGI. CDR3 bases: TGTGCCAGCAGTTACGATGGACACCATGAAGCTTTCTTT. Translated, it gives CASSYDGHHEAFF.

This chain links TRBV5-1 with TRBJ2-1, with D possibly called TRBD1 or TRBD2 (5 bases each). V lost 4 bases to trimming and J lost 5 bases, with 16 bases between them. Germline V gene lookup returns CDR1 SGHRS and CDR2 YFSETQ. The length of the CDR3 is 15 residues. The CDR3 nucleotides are TGCGCCAGCAGCGAGGTAGCGTCGGGGCACAATGAGCAGTTCTTC. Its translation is CASSEVASGHNEQFF.